The 25 T cell receptor beta chains below all came from one sample that was sequenced in a study of blood T cell repertoires in COVID-19 (dated by TCRdb to about 2020). Libraries were built with the immunoSEQ multiplex PCR assay. TCRdb obtained this table from immuneACCESS and retained in-frame rearrangements with V and J assigned. These tables miss some clones; where compared with another copy, unresolved V genes account for less than half of the shortfall, and the remainder is unexplained. Here the sample has 220,000 or so clones; 84% occur a single time. The leading ten clones occupy around 6.5% of the sample. The sample comprised PBMCs or T cells enriched from blood (not recorded which). The receptor set was obtained from a woman in her 40s who had recovered from COVID-19.

This rearrangement joins TRBV27 to TRBJ2-1, with 7 bases aligning to TRBD2. CDR1 is MNHEY and CDR2 is SMNVEV in the germline V gene (reference sequence). The CDR3 consists of 16 residues. V lost 0 bases to trimming and J lost 3 bases; unmatched junction nucleotides: 5. The CDR3: CASSLSSGGGYNEQFF. The CDR3 DNA reads TGTGCCAGCAGTTTATCGTCGGGAGGCGGCTACAATGAGCAGTTCTTC.

The chain links TRBV30 to TRBJ1-4; D uncertain. The CDR3 length is 14 residues. Trimming took 4 bases from V and 8 from J, leaving 17 bases between them. Germline-derived CDR1 and CDR2 are GTSNPN and SVGIG (reference sequence). The CDR3 spells CAWTEPGEAEKLFF. The CDR3 region has the DNA TGTGCCTGGACCGAACCCGGGGAGGCGGAAAAACTGTTTTTT.

The chain employs TRBV7-9 and TRBJ1-3; maybe TRBD1 (5 bases). The CDR3 extends over 15 amino acids. Germline-derived CDR1 and CDR2 are SEHNR and FQNEAQ (reference sequence). With 5 bases removed from V and 0 bases from J, the gap between germline ends came to 11 bases. DNA of the CDR3: TGTGCCAGCAGCCCCCGACAGACCTCTGGAAACACCATATATTTT. Translating gives CASSPRQTSGNTIYF.

The chain carries TRBV9 and TRBJ2-2, with a tentative D call TRBD2 (6 bases). The V gene lost 0 bases and the J gene lost 4 bases, with 10 bases spanning the gap. The germline CDR1 and CDR2 sequences are SGDLS and YYNGEE. The CDR3 runs 15 residues. Here the CDR3 reads CASSVGGGATGELFF. The CDR3 DNA reads as TGTGCCAGCAGCGTAGGAGGAGGGGCCACCGGGGAGCTGTTTTTT.

This clone was detected only a few times. The J gene is TRBJ2-1, the V gene TRBV5-5; 9 bases line up with TRBD1. The germline gives CDR1 SGHKS, CDR2 YYEKEE (reference sequence). This CDR3 comprises 15 residues. Trimming cost V 2 bases and J 7 bases; bases outside gene matches: 7. For the CDR3, the DNA is TGTGCCAGCAGCTTTGGACAGGGGCAGTCGAATGAGCAGTTCTTC. Translated: CASSFGQGQSNEQFF. Using reference TRBV5-5 and TRBJ2-1 for the parts outside the CDR3, the full variable domain is DAGVTQSPTHLIKTRGQQVTLRCSPISGHKSVSWYQQVLGQGPQFIFQYYEKEERGRGNFPDRFSARQFPNYSSELNVNALLLGDSALYLCASSFGQGQSNEQFFGPGTRLTVL.

This CDR3 is CASSSITNTGELFF. CDR3 DNA sequence: TGTGCCAGCAGCTCAATCACAAACACCGGGGAGCTGTTTTTT. The gene calls are TRBV9 and TRBJ2-2; D is undetermined. V was cut by 4 bases and J by 2 bases, with 9 bases left in between. The CDR3 sequence is 14 residues long. Germline-derived CDR1 and CDR2 are SGDLS and YYNGEE.

In nucleotides, the CDR3 is TGTGCCAGCAGCTTTAAGCGGGATCAGCCCCAGCATTTT. Translation: CASSFKRDQPQHF. The chain carries TRBV7-2 and TRBJ1-5; no firm D call. Deletions cut 3 bases from V and 5 bases from J, with 8 bases between. The CDR3 is 13 residues long. Germline assignment: CDR1 SGHTA and CDR2 FQGNSA.

CDR3 bases: TGTGCCTGGAGAAGTAGCGGGAGGGCCGGCTACAATGAGCAGTTCTTC. It specifies CAWRSSGRAGYNEQFF. The genes are TRBV30 and TRBJ2-1; 11 bases are shared with TRBD2. Germline assignment: CDR1 GTSNPN and CDR2 SVGIG (reference sequence). The length of the CDR3 is 16 residues. Trimming took 3 bases from V and 3 from J; bases not matched to a gene: 7.

CDR3 sequence (DNA): TGTGCCAGCGCTCCGAGATTAGGGGGAGGGAGCGGTGAGCAGTTCTTC. This gives the protein CASAPRLGGGSGEQFF. The chain couples TRBV27 to TRBJ2-1; tentatively, D is TRBD2 (7 bases). The germline V gene encodes CDR1 MNHEY and CDR2 SMNVEV (reference sequence). Between the trimmed V and J ends, which lost 8 bases and 9 bases, there was a span of 26 bases. The CDR3 runs 16 residues.

As to this clone: The sample carries other DNA sequences with the same CDR3. The genes are TRBV2 and TRBJ2-3, with 13 bases fitting TRBD2. The CDR3 is 16 residues long. With 4 bases clipped from V and 3 bases from J, the junction kept 4 bases outside the gene matches. Germline CDR1 is SNHLY and CDR2 is FYNNEI. The CDR3 DNA sequence: TGTGCCAGCAGTGGGACTAGCGGGAGAGGGACAGATACGCAGTATTTT. It specifies CASSGTSGRGTDTQYF. The complete variable domain, with remaining parts taken from reference TRBV2 and TRBJ2-3, reads EPEVTQTPSHQVTQMGQEVILRCVPISNHLYFYWYRQILGQKVEFLVSFYNNEISEKSEIFDDQFSVERPDGSNFTLKIRSTKLEDSAMYFCASSGTSGRGTDTQYFGPGTRLTVL.

V and J are TRBV19 and TRBJ1-1; no clear D gene. CDR3 length equals 13 residues. Germline CDR1 is LNHDA and CDR2 is SQIVND (reference sequence). Deletions cut 5 bases from V and 5 bases from J, with 12 bases between. The CDR3 reads CASSSGPRTEAFF. The CDR3 coding sequence is TGTGCCAGTAGTTCTGGCCCCAGGACTGAAGCTTTCTTT.

V and J are TRBV7-9 and TRBJ1-5; D remains unclear. Trimming removed 4 bases from V and 3 bases from J, with 10 bases in between. The germline gives CDR1 SEHNR, CDR2 FQNEAQ (reference sequence). This CDR3 has 14 amino acids. The CDR3 loop is CASSSWAFNQPQHF. The DNA for the CDR3 is TGTGCCAGCAGCTCTTGGGCTTTCAATCAGCCCCAGCATTTT.

V is TRBV30 and J is TRBJ2-7; 11 bases agree with TRBD2. The V gene's germline CDR1 is GTSNPN and CDR2 SVGIG (reference sequence). Trimming cost V 0 bases and J 5 bases; bases outside gene matches: 18. There are 19 residues in the CDR3. CDR3 amino acids: CAWSVKQSSCSGRVNEQYV. The DNA of the CDR3 is TGTGCCTGGAGTGTAAAACAGAGCAGTTGTAGCGGGAGGGTCAACGAGCAGTACGTC.

V and J are TRBV2 and TRBJ2-5; TRBD2 matches 13 bases. V lost 5 bases and J lost 5; bases outside the gene matches: 5. Germline V gives CDR1 SNHLY, CDR2 FYNNEI. This CDR3 contains 15 residues. CDR3 DNA: TGTGCCAGCAGTCGGACTAGCGGGAGTCGCGAGACCCAGTACTTC. Residues: CASSRTSGSRETQYF.

The rearrangement uses TRBV9 and TRBJ1-1; D unresolved. Trimming took off 4 bases at V and 6 bases at J, with 16 bases between the two ends. This CDR3 is 14 amino acids long. The germline CDR1 and CDR2 sequences are SGDLS and YYNGEE. The CDR3 bases are TGTGCCAGCAGCACCTCGACTGGGAGGTCTGAAGCTTTCTTT. Translating gives CASSTSTGRSEAFF.

V gene TRBV19 combines with J gene TRBJ1-1; a possible D gene is TRBD1 (6 bases). Germline lookup yields CDR1 LNHDA and CDR2 SQIVND (reference sequence). The CDR3 contains 13 residues. Between the trimmed V and J ends, which lost 4 bases and 5 bases, there was a span of 11 bases. CDR3: CASSTQGKTEAFF. The CDR3 DNA sequence: TGTGCCAGTAGTACACAGGGAAAAACTGAAGCTTTCTTT.

The CDR3 DNA follows: TGCAGCGTTGTTGGCGGGGGTGCCTATGGCTACACCTTC. Residues: CSVVGGGAYGYTF. This sequence joins TRBV29-1 and TRBJ1-2; maybe TRBD1 (5 bases). The V end was cut by 4 bases, the J end by 4 bases, with 13 bases between. CDR3 length: 13 amino acids. The V gene's germline CDR1 is SQVTM and CDR2 ANQGSEA.

J is TRBJ1-2 and V is TRBV27, with 7 bases fitting TRBD1. Germline-derived CDR1 and CDR2 are MNHEY and SMNVEV (reference sequence). J lost 3 bases, V lost 6 bases, and 10 bases had no gene match. This CDR3 has 15 amino acids. The CDR3 loop reads CASRPPETGHYGYTF. The CDR3 DNA reads TGTGCCAGCAGACCTCCGGAGACAGGGCACTATGGCTACACCTTC.

In this sample, this clone turned up a few times. The chain combines TRBV12-5 with TRBJ2-2; no clear D gene. CDR1 is LGHNT, CDR2 FRNRAP, per germline. CDR3 length: 13 amino acids. The germline V and J ends were trimmed by 0 bases and 5 bases, with 4 bases remaining between them. DNA of the CDR3: TGTGCTAGTGGTTTGGTACTAACCGGGGAGCTGTTTTTT. Translation gives CASGLVLTGELFF.

The rearrangement links TRBV25-1 to TRBJ2-1; 7 nucleotides match TRBD2. Germline values: CDR1 MGHDK, CDR2 SYGVNS. Trimming took 2 bases from V and 5 from J; bases not matched to a gene: 0. There are 13 residues in the CDR3. The CDR3 sequence: CASSERGDNEQFF. CDR3 sequence (DNA): TGTGCCAGCAGTGAACGGGGGGACAATGAGCAGTTCTTC.

V usage is TRBV30 and J usage is TRBJ1-5; 11 positions agree with TRBD1. Germline V gene data show CDR1 as GTSNPN and CDR2 as SVGIG (reference sequence). Trimming took 2 bases from V and 6 from J; bases not matched to a gene: 12. The CDR3 runs 17 residues. CDR3 in amino acids: CAWSPTSGTGGIQPQHF. DNA of the CDR3: TGTGCCTGGAGTCCCACCTCCGGGACAGGGGGGATTCAGCCCCAGCATTTT.

The chain combines TRBV2 with TRBJ1-2; 7 nucleotides line up with TRBD1. V lost 5 bases to trimming and J lost 2 bases; unmatched junction nucleotides: 5. CDR1 is SNHLY, CDR2 FYNNEI, per germline. The CDR3 contains 14 residues. CDR3: CASSRTGLNYGYTF. For the CDR3, the DNA is TGTGCCAGCAGTAGGACAGGACTGAACTATGGCTACACCTTC.

This clone was detected once. The chain links TRBV11-3 to TRBJ2-1; TRBD2 might be the D (5 bases). V lost 7 bases, J lost 0 bases, and 7 bases lay in between. Germline-derived CDR1 and CDR2 are SGHNT and YENEEA. The CDR3 length is 13 residues. This CDR3 is CASTGNSYNEQFF. The CDR3 DNA reads as TGTGCCAGCACGGGGAACTCCTACAATGAGCAGTTCTTC.

This clone has a handful of counts. The chain has TRBV5-5 and TRBJ1-4, with D tentatively TRBD1 (5 bases). Germline CDR1 reads SGHKS; CDR2 reads YYEKEE (reference sequence). This CDR3 comprises 15 residues. V shed 3 bases and J shed 5 bases, with 14 bases lying between them. In DNA, the CDR3 is TGTGCCAGCAGCTACGAGGACGGGGGAAATGAAAAACTGTTTTTT. Its protein is CASSYEDGGNEKLFF.

The rearrangement links TRBV4-1 to TRBJ2-5; 10 nucleotides line up with TRBD1. From germline, CDR1 is MGHRA and CDR2 YSYEKL. Trimming cost V 6 bases and J 4 bases; bases outside gene matches: 8. The CDR3 contains 15 residues. The CDR3 DNA sequence: TGCGCCAGCAGTCCTTTGGGACAGGGGCGAGAGACCCAGTACTTC. Its protein product is CASSPLGQGRETQYF.